These T cell receptor beta chains were read from a single sample in a study of CD8 T cells in ankylosing spondylitis. Using its own MiXCR run on the 5' RACE reads, TCRdb lists one record per CDR3 protein. The sample lists 300,000 to 400,000 distinct CDR3 sequences, approximately 20% occurring once. The sample taken for sequencing was blood, either unsorted or a sorted T cell fraction (not recorded which). These receptors were collected from a male donor with ankylosing spondylitis or in good health (not recorded which). The CDR3 runs from the conserved cysteine through the conserved F or W. D genes are given only for firm matches. Clone size is not always given. Where it is, it says once, few, many or a class for expanded clones.

j_gene,v_gene,abundance,d_gene,CDR3nt,CDR3aa
TRBJ2-3,TRBV5-6,NA,NA,TGTGCCAGCAGCTTGGGTGCCGGGGGGCTGTATACGCAGTATTTT,CASSLGAGGLYTQYF
TRBJ2-3,TRBV6-5,many,NA,TGTGCCAGCAGTTACGGGGCCTCTAGCACAGATACGCAGTATTTT,CASSYGASSTDTQYF
TRBJ2-3,TRBV4-2,NA,NA,TGTGCCAGCAGCCAAGCGGACACCAGCACAGATACGCAGTATTTT,CASSQADTSTDTQYF
TRBJ1-2,TRBV12-3/TRBV12-4,NA,TRBD1,TGTGCCAGCAGTTTTGACAGGGGGGTTGGCTACACCTTC,CASSFDRGVGYTF
TRBJ2-1,TRBV28,NA,NA,TGTGCCAGCAGTTTATTTGCGGGTAGCTCCTACAATGAGCAGTTCTTC,CASSLFAGSSYNEQFF
TRBJ2-2,TRBV4-1,few,NA,TGCGCCAGCAGCCAACCGGGGAACACCGGGGAGCTGTTTTTT,CASSQPGNTGELFF
TRBJ2-2,TRBV7-6,few,NA,TGTGCCAGCAGCTTAGGAGCAGGCTCAAACACCGGGGAGCTGTTTTTT,CASSLGAGSNTGELFF
TRBJ2-1,TRBV11-2,few,NA,TGTGCCGGAGGGGGGTACAATGAGCAGTTCTTC,CAGGGYNEQFF
TRBJ1-2,TRBV12-3/TRBV12-4,many,NA,TGTGCCAGCAGTTTATCCCGGGAGGCCCATGGCTACACCTTC,CASSLSREAHGYTF
TRBJ2-5,TRBV29-1,NA,NA,TGCAGCGTTGATAGTGGTGGTCAAGAAAGGTGGGAGACCCAGTACTTC,CSVDSGGQERWETQYF
TRBJ2-7,TRBV7-8,few,TRBD1,TGTGCCAGCACTAAAAACCGACAGGGGGCCTACGAGCAGTACTTC,CASTKNRQGAYEQYF
TRBJ2-1,TRBV5-1,few,NA,TGCGCCAGCAGCTTGGCTGTTGAGCAGTTCTTC,CASSLAVEQFF
TRBJ2-5,TRBV7-8,NA,NA,TGTGCCAGCAGCTTAGGGGAAAGGGGGGCCCAGTACTTC,CASSLGERGAQYF
TRBJ2-2,TRBV6-4,NA,TRBD1,TGTGCCAGCAGTGATTGGACAGGGGGCGACACCGGGGAGCTGTTTTTT,CASSDWTGGDTGELFF
TRBJ2-3,TRBV4-1,NA,NA,TGCGCCAGCAGCCCCCAGGGGCTAACAGATACGCAGTATTTT,CASSPQGLTDTQYF